The 8 T cell receptor beta chains presented below share a single source sample, sequenced in a study of T-cell memory formation after mild COVID-19. In TCRdb, the 5' RACE reads were re-called with MiXCR into one record per CDR3 protein. The table lists under 700,000 distinct CDR3 sequences, roughly 20% of them singletons, with around an eighth in the top ten. The sequenced sample consisted of PBMCs or a T cell subset sorted from them (not recorded which). These receptors all come from an adult woman who had mild COVID-19 (a few samples of this study predate the infection). Cell type and time point are not known.

The rearrangement uses TRBV5-1 and TRBJ2-7; either TRBD1 or TRBD2 may fit D (7 bases each). Germline assignment: CDR1 SGHRS and CDR2 YFSETQ. This CDR3 comprises 16 residues. With 1 base removed from V and 0 bases from J, the gap between germline ends came to 14 bases. The CDR3 DNA sequence: TGCGCCAGCAGCTTGAGGTCAGGGGGGGTCTCCTACGAGCAGTACTTC. Translated, it gives CASSLRSGGVSYEQYF. The variable domain in full, with the rest retrieved from reference TRBV5-1 and TRBJ2-7, is KAGVTQTPRYLIKTRGQQVTLSCSPISGHRSVSWYQQTPGQGLQFLFEYFSETQRNKGNFPGRFSGRQFSNSRSEMNVSTLELGDSALYLCASSLRSGGVSYEQYFGPGTRLTVT.

This clonotype came up a few times. The rearrangement links TRBV29-1 to TRBJ2-1; TRBD1 is a possible D gene (6 bases). Trimming shortened V by 7 bases and J by 7 bases, and 17 bases separated the two germline ends. The germline V gene encodes CDR1 SQVTM and CDR2 ANQGSEA. The CDR3 has 13 amino acids. For the CDR3, the DNA is TGCAGCGGTACCGGGACAACCGGGAATGAGCAGTTCTTC. It translates to CSGTGTTGNEQFF.

The chain couples TRBV14 to TRBJ1-1; weak D call: TRBD1 (6 bases). The CDR3 is 15 amino acids. The germline V gene has CDR1 SGHDN and CDR2 FVKESK. Trimming took off 1 base at V and 3 bases at J, with 12 bases between the two ends. CDR3 DNA: TGTGCCAGCAGCCAAGTGGGGGGCTGGGACACTGAAGCTTTCTTT. The encoded protein is CASSQVGGWDTEAFF.

Only a few counts were recorded for this clonotype. V is TRBV14 and J is TRBJ1-2; tentative D call: TRBD1 (6 bases). Trimming left V 4 bases short and J 4 bases short, with 19 bases between. CDR3 length equals 16 residues. From germline, CDR1 is SGHDN and CDR2 FVKESK. CDR3 loop: CASSLTPGGRGYGYTF. CDR3 bases: TGTGCCAGCAGCCTCACCCCCGGGGGGCGCGGCTATGGCTACACCTTC.

This clonotype was picked up many times. The V and J genes are TRBV12-3 or TRBV12-4 and TRBJ2-7, with 9 bases aligning to TRBD1. The junction had 1 base not matched to a gene; V was cut back by 6 bases and J by 1 base. There are 13 residues in the CDR3. The DNA for the CDR3 is TGTGCCAGCAGGGGACAGGGTTCCTACGAGCAGTACTTC. Protein: CASRGQGSYEQYF.

This clonotype was counted ten times or more. The rearrangement uses TRBV12-3 or TRBV12-4 and TRBJ2-1; TRBD1 might be the D (6 bases). The V gene lost 5 bases and the J gene lost 2 bases, with 13 bases spanning the gap. The CDR3 sequence is 15 residues long. The CDR3 DNA reads TGTGCCAGCAGTCCACAGGGAGTTCCCTACAATGAGCAGTTCTTC. Translation: CASSPQGVPYNEQFF.

The chain employs TRBV29-1 and TRBJ2-7, with D possibly being TRBD2 (6 bases). The CDR3 is 15 residues long. Deletions cut 0 bases from V and 5 bases from J, with 17 bases between. Germline lookup yields CDR1 SQVTM and CDR2 ANQGSEA. CDR3 protein: CSVEDPGLDPNEQYF. The CDR3 DNA sequence: TGCAGCGTTGAAGACCCGGGACTGGATCCTAACGAGCAGTACTTC.

Many counts were recorded for this clonotype. This chain links TRBV7-9 with TRBJ2-1, with 9 bases matching TRBD2. The CDR3 covers 15 residues. The V gene's germline CDR1 is SEHNR and CDR2 FQNEAQ (reference sequence). V lost 1 base to trimming and J lost 2 bases; unmatched junction nucleotides: 0. CDR3 loop: CASSLGGRAYNEQFF. The CDR3 DNA sequence: TGTGCCAGCAGCTTAGGCGGGAGGGCCTACAATGAGCAGTTCTTC.